A single sample gave rise to the 31 T cell receptor beta chains below, sequenced in a study of CD8+CD57+ T cells in acquired aplastic anemia. Genomic DNA served as template for TCR beta VDJ and CDR3 profiling. TCRdb fed the reads into MiXCR, producing one record per CDR3 protein. The sample yields 400,000 to 600,000 distinct CDR3 sequences, approximately 32% seen once. The sequenced patients had an expansion of CD8+CD57+ cells seen by flow cytometry. Sequencing input: sorted CD4+, CD8+, or CD8+CD57+ T cells (not recorded which) from PBMCs. These receptor sequences come from a human donor with aplastic anemia.

This clonotype was observed at least ten times. The chain has TRBV2 and TRBJ2-6, with D possibly TRBD1 on 5 matching bases. Germline CDR1 SNHLY, CDR2 FYNNEI. With 5 bases removed from V and 0 bases from J, the gap between germline ends came to 8 bases. This CDR3 has 15 amino acids. The CDR3 sequence: CASSLGASGANVLTF. DNA for the CDR3: TGTGCCAGCAGTTTAGGGGCCTCTGGGGCCAACGTCCTGACTTTC.

V usage is TRBV6-2 or TRBV6-3 and J usage is TRBJ1-1; the D is unclear. CDR1 is MNHEY, CDR2 SVGEGT, per germline. The CDR3 runs to 11 residues. V lost 5 bases to trimming and J lost 6 bases, with 7 bases between them. The CDR3 sequence is CASSESPEAFF. The CDR3, as DNA: TGTGCCAGCAGTGAGTCACCTGAAGCTTTCTTT.

Comments on this clonotype: A much larger clonotype is one base distant, so this may be a read error. V is TRBV7-3 and J is TRBJ2-1, with 8 nucleotides matching TRBD1. The CDR3 is made up of 13 amino acids. Germline V gene data show CDR1 as SGHTA and CDR2 as FQGTGA. CDR3 nucleotides: TGTGCCAGCAGCTCGACAGGGGACAATGAGCAGTCCTTC. It encodes CASSSTGDNEQSF.

This clonotype was detected ten times or more. The rearrangement links TRBV7-9 to TRBJ1-2; 10 bases agree with TRBD1. Germline V gene sequence: CDR1 SEHNR, CDR2 FQNEAQ (reference sequence). J was trimmed by 6 bases and V by 5 bases; bases with no gene match: 6. The CDR3 has 14 amino acids. The CDR3: CASSPTTGGHGYTF. CDR3 bases: TGTGCCAGCAGCCCCACGACAGGGGGCCATGGCTACACCTTC.

This clonotype has only a few counts. The chain is built from TRBV20-1 and TRBJ1-3, with 7 bases that match TRBD1. The V segment lost 5 bases and the J segment 0 bases; nucleotides outside the gene matches: 4. Germline loops: CDR1 DFQATT, CDR2 SNEGSKA (reference sequence). The CDR3 consists of 14 residues. Written as DNA, the CDR3 is TGCAGTGCTCGCAGGGACAGCTCTGGAAACACCATATATTTT. Encoded protein: CSARRDSSGNTIYF.

About this clonotype itself: Compared with germline, one end of the junction differs, possibly owing to a read error. CDR3 nucleotide sequence: TGTGCCAGCAGCCAAGAGGTTGCAGGGACTAACTATGGCTACATCTTC. This translates into CASSQEVAGTNYGYIF. The V gene is TRBV11-1, the J gene TRBJ1-2; possibly TRBD1 for D (5 bases). Germline V lookup: CDR1 SGHAT, CDR2 FQDESV (reference sequence). There are 16 residues in the CDR3. Drawing the rest from reference TRBV11-1 and TRBJ1-2, the complete variable domain is EAEVAQSPRYKITEKSQAVAFWCDPISGHATLYWYRQILGQGPELLVQFQDESVVDDSQLPKDRFSAERLKGVDSTLKIQPAELGDSAMYLCASSQEVAGTNYGYIFGSGTRLTVV.

This clonotype was seen ten or more times. This sequence joins TRBV10-3 and TRBJ2-1, with TRBD1 matching 10 bases. This CDR3 region has 17 residues. V was pared by 0 bases and J by 7 bases, with 9 bases of the junction left unmatched. Per the germline V gene, CDR1 is ENHRY and CDR2 is SYGVKD. For the CDR3, the DNA is TGTGCCATCAGTGAGTCGGCCCCGGGGACAGGGGAGAATGAGCAGTTCTTC. Its protein is CAISESAPGTGENEQFF.

Remarks on this clonotype: This likely comes from a read error, as the CDR3 has no conserved phenylalanine or tryptophan at its end. The chain recombines TRBV20-1 with TRBJ2-3, with D possibly matching TRBD1 (6 bases). Germline V lookup: CDR1 DFQATT, CDR2 SNEGSKA (reference sequence). Between the trimmed V and J ends, which lost 1 base and 6 bases, there was a span of 14 bases. The CDR3 contains 14 residues. The CDR3 nucleotides are TGCAGTGCTAGAGTTGGTAGGGGGTCCGATACGCAGTATTCT. As protein: CSARVGRGSDTQYS.

This clonotype was seen repeatedly, ten times or more. The chain uses TRBV20-1 and TRBJ2-7; 9 nucleotides agree with TRBD2. Unmatched junction bases numbered 10, after V lost 3 bases and J lost 7 bases. CDR3 length: 14 amino acids. In germline, CDR1 is DFQATT, CDR2 SNEGSKA (reference sequence). The CDR3, as DNA: TGCAGTGCTAGTAGGACTAGCGTCTTCCGTGAGCAGTACTTC. It specifies CSASRTSVFREQYF.

The V and J genes are TRBV10-3 and TRBJ1-4, with D hard to call. The length of the CDR3 is 10 residues. Germline-derived CDR1 and CDR2 are ENHRY and SYGVKD. V lost 10 bases and J lost 8, with 8 bases in between. The CDR3 nucleotides are TGTGCCAGCAGCTTGGAAAAACTGTTTTTT. Translated: CASSLEKLFF.

This clonotype appeared a few times. This CDR3 is CASSLVAGQTDTQYF. In DNA form, the CDR3 reads TGTGCCAGCAGCTTAGTGGCGGGGCAGACAGATACGCAGTATTTT. The chain uses TRBV11-2 and TRBJ2-3, with a weak D call TRBD2 (6 bases). The CDR3 consists of 15 residues. V dropped 1 base and J dropped 3 bases, with 11 bases sitting between them. The germline V gene encodes CDR1 SGHAT and CDR2 FQNNGV.

A word on this clonotype: An end of the junction does not agree with germline; a read error may underlie this. This chain links TRBV2 with TRBJ2-3; TRBD2 is a possible D gene (6 bases). Germline V gene lookup returns CDR1 SNHLY and CDR2 FYNNEI. The CDR3 contains 15 residues. This CDR3 is CASRPDSTSTNTQYF. DNA of the CDR3: TGTGCCAGCCGACCTGACAGCACTAGCACAAATACGCAGTATTTT.

This clonotype was counted a few times. The chain couples TRBV10-3 to TRBJ1-2, with D tentatively TRBD1 (5 bases). The length of the CDR3 is 15 residues. Germline CDR1 reads ENHRY; CDR2 reads SYGVKD. Trimming removed 0 bases at V and 2 bases at J, with 10 bases between. The CDR3 bases are TGTGCCATCAGTGAGTCCCCAGGGTACAACTATGGCTACACCTTC. This gives the protein CAISESPGYNYGYTF.

This clonotype was seen only a few times. The rearrangement links TRBV10-3 to TRBJ1-3, with TRBD1 matching 9 bases. This CDR3 has 16 residues. The V segment lost 10 bases and the J segment 4 bases; nucleotides outside the gene matches: 14. In germline, CDR1 is ENHRY, CDR2 SYGVKD. The CDR3 loop is CASSQDRGGGGNTIYF. The CDR3 DNA is TGTGCCAGCAGCCAGGACAGGGGTGGGGGCGGAAACACCATATATTTT.

This clonotype was counted ten times or more. V is TRBV2 and J is TRBJ1-1; D not resolved. CDR1 and CDR2 from the germline V gene are SNHLY and FYNNEI. Trimming removed 2 bases at V and 11 bases at J, with 12 bases between. CDR3 size: 12 residues. The CDR3 DNA sequence: TGTGCCAGCAGTGAAATAGACCCGGTGGCTTTCTTT. It translates to CASSEIDPVAFF.

V gene TRBV5-1 combines with J gene TRBJ2-2; 7 bases align to TRBD1. V lost 1 base, J lost 5 bases, and 2 bases stayed unmatched. This CDR3 contains 14 residues. Germline assignment: CDR1 SGHRS and CDR2 YFSETQ. The CDR3 here is CASSLSQGTGELFF. DNA of the CDR3: TGCGCCAGCAGCTTGTCACAGGGGACCGGGGAGCTGTTTTTT.

V usage is TRBV10-3 and J usage is TRBJ1-5; a weak D match, TRBD1 (5 bases). This CDR3 region has 13 residues. V dropped 7 bases and J dropped 3 bases, with 10 bases sitting between them. Germline V gives CDR1 ENHRY, CDR2 SYGVKD. CDR3 coding DNA: TGTGCCATCAAAAGGGGAGACAATCAGCCCCAGCATTTT. Translation: CAIKRGDNQPQHF.

This clonotype was counted ten times or more. The rearrangement uses TRBV14 and TRBJ1-6, with D uncertain. The germline CDR1 and CDR2 sequences are SGHDN and FVKESK. The CDR3 is 18 residues long. Trimming removed 1 base from V and 2 bases from J, with 15 bases in between. In nucleotides, the CDR3 is TGTGCCAGCAGCCAAGTGGAACCCGGACGCCCCTATAATTCACCCCTCCACTTT. Its protein product is CASSQVEPGRPYNSPLHF.

J is TRBJ2-3 and V is TRBV9; D tentatively reads TRBD1 or TRBD2 (5 bases each). Germline CDR1 reads SGDLS; CDR2 reads YYNGEE. The CDR3 runs to 15 residues. Deletions cut 1 base from V and 2 bases from J, with 11 bases between. The CDR3 sequence is CASSVIGAYTDTQYF. The DNA for the CDR3 is TGTGCCAGCAGCGTAATCGGGGCTTACACAGATACGCAGTATTTT.

A few counts support this clonotype. The DNA for the CDR3 is TGTGCCAGTAGTATAGTCCGAAGGGAGCTCGGGCGGGATAATTCACCCCTCCACTTT. Translating it yields CASSIVRRELGRDNSPLHF. The chain carries TRBV19 and TRBJ1-6; D call uncertain. Germline-derived CDR1 and CDR2 are LNHDA and SQIVND (reference sequence). Trimming removed 1 base at V and 5 bases at J, with 21 bases between. The CDR3 sequence is 19 residues long.

This clonotype showed up many times. This chain uses TRBV9 with TRBJ2-1; tentatively, D is TRBD1 (5 bases). In germline, CDR1 is SGDLS, CDR2 YYNGEE. Trimming removed 4 bases at V and 8 bases at J, with 19 bases between. The CDR3 has 15 amino acids. The CDR3 loop is CASSSQRTGSDEQFF. The CDR3 DNA sequence: TGTGCCAGCAGCTCCCAACGAACAGGCTCGGATGAGCAGTTCTTC.

This clonotype occurred a few times. The rearrangement joins TRBV5-1 to TRBJ2-5; either TRBD1 or TRBD2 may supply D (6 bases each). The germline V gene encodes CDR1 SGHRS and CDR2 YFSETQ. V shed 4 bases and J shed 2 bases, with 9 bases lying between them. This CDR3 has 13 amino acids. Here the CDR3 DNA reads TGCGCCAGCAGCGGAGGGGGACAAGAGACCCAGTACTTC. As protein: CASSGGGQETQYF. Using reference TRBV5-1 and TRBJ2-5 for the parts outside the CDR3, the full variable domain is KAGVTQTPRYLIKTRGQQVTLSCSPISGHRSVSWYQQTPGQGLQFLFEYFSETQRNKGNFPGRFSGRQFSNSRSEMNVSTLELGDSALYLCASSGGGQETQYFGPGTRLLVL.

Ten or more counts support this clonotype. This sequence joins TRBV19 and TRBJ1-1; possibly TRBD1 for D (6 bases). V was trimmed by 9 bases and J by 5 bases, leaving 10 bases between them. The CDR3 spans 11 residues. CDR1 and CDR2 from the germline V gene are LNHDA and SQIVND (reference sequence). DNA of the CDR3: TGTGCCAGCGGAGGGGGAACTGAAGCTTTCTTT. This encodes CASGGGTEAFF.

This clonotype has at least ten counts. The chain employs TRBV29-1 and TRBJ2-3, with D possibly TRBD1 on 7 matching bases. The germline V gene has CDR1 SQVTM and CDR2 ANQGSEA. V shed 4 bases and J shed 3 bases, with 11 bases lying between them. The CDR3 extends over 13 amino acids. Here the CDR3 DNA reads TGCAGCGTTGGGAGGGGGCAGACAGATACGCAGTATTTT. It encodes CSVGRGQTDTQYF.

The rearrangement uses TRBV15 and TRBJ2-7, with 7 bases identical to TRBD1. This CDR3 is built from 15 residues. J lost 2 bases, V lost 3 bases, and 7 bases had no gene match. The germline V gene has CDR1 LNHNV and CDR2 YYDKDF (reference sequence). The CDR3 reads CATSSGRDSPYEQYF. The CDR3 bases are TGTGCCACCAGCAGCGGACGGGACAGTCCCTACGAGCAGTACTTC.

Here the CDR3 DNA reads TGCGCCAGCAGCCAAGGCCTCGTCAGGGCTTTCTTT. The encoded protein is CASSQGLVRAFF. The chain joins TRBV4-1 to TRBJ1-1; unclear D gene. Germline V gives CDR1 MGHRA, CDR2 YSYEKL. This CDR3 comprises 12 residues. Trimming cost V 1 base and J 11 bases, with 11 bases left between them.

This clonotype was seen only a few times. The chain is built from TRBV10-3 and TRBJ2-2; TRBD2 might be the D (6 bases). The CDR3 is 12 amino acids. The V and J ends lost 10 bases and 1 base respectively, with 7 bases between them. Germline CDR1 and CDR2: ENHRY and SYGVKD. CDR3 sequence (DNA): TGTGCCACGGGACTGAACACCGGGGAGCTGTTTTTT. Its protein product is CATGLNTGELFF.

Of note for this clonotype: One end of the junction does not line up with germline, which may come from a read error. The chain links TRBV11-2 to TRBJ2-1; possibly TRBD2 for D (6 bases). CDR3 length: 14 amino acids. From germline, CDR1 is SGHAT and CDR2 FQNNGV. CDR3 amino acids: CASGLVGTLTEQFF. The CDR3 DNA follows: TGTGCCAGCGGCTTAGTAGGGACTCTTACTGAGCAGTTCTTC.

This chain uses TRBV7-9 with TRBJ2-1; the match to TRBD1 covers 7 bases. Germline lookup yields CDR1 SEHNR and CDR2 FQNEAQ (reference sequence). With 1 base clipped from V and 4 bases from J, the junction kept 1 base outside the gene matches. The CDR3 is 14 amino acids. CDR3 nucleotide sequence: TGTGCCAGCAGCTTAGAGGACAGGTACAATGAGCAGTTCTTC. Its protein product is CASSLEDRYNEQFF. The full variable domain, its missing parts supplied by reference TRBV7-9 and TRBJ2-1, is DTGVSQNPRHKITKRGQNVTFRCDPISEHNRLYWYRQTLGQGPEFLTYFQNEAQLEKSRLLSDRFSAERPKGSFSTLEIQRTEQGDSAMYLCASSLEDRYNEQFFGPGTRLTVL.

The chain has TRBV30 and TRBJ2-1, with D possibly being TRBD2 (6 bases). This CDR3 has 14 residues. Germline-derived CDR1 and CDR2 are GTSNPN and SVGIG (reference sequence). The V and J ends lost 4 bases and 0 bases respectively, with 10 bases between them. DNA of the CDR3: TGTGCCTGGAATCCGGGGGTCTCCTACAATGAGCAGTTCTTC. It specifies CAWNPGVSYNEQFF.

This clonotype has just a few counts. The CDR3 nucleotides are TGTGCCAGCAGTTACGGGGCAGAGCTTAGCACAGATACGCAGTATTTT. Encoded protein: CASSYGAELSTDTQYF. J is TRBJ2-3 and V is TRBV6-5; D is possibly TRBD1 (5 bases). The CDR3 loop spans 16 amino acids. V was trimmed by 2 bases and J by 0 bases, leaving 12 bases between them. CDR1 and CDR2 from the germline V gene are MNHEY and SVGAGI.